The 26 T cell receptor beta chains below were found in one sample sequenced in a study of cytomegalovirus exposure and HLA in healthy donors. Both 60 Vbeta primers and 13 Jbeta primers went into the PCR. Using immunoSEQ multiplex PCR, the repertoire was profiled, and TCRdb retains in-frame clones only, with some absent. The sample lists some 150,000 clones; 75% to 80% were seen once. Sequencing input: PBMCs. All receptors derive from a male donor in good health and CMV-seronegative.

This chain's CDR3 is CASSRTSDSYEQYF. For the CDR3, the DNA is TGTGCCAGCAGCCGGACTAGCGACTCCTACGAGCAGTACTTC. V gene TRBV7-3 combines with J gene TRBJ2-7; 9 bases align to TRBD2. The CDR3 runs to 14 residues. The ends lost 5 bases at V and 0 bases at J; junction bases unmatched: 2. CDR1 and CDR2 from the germline V gene are SGHTA and FQGTGA.

This chain links TRBV7-3 with TRBJ1-3; D is unresolved. The CDR3 runs 13 residues. Germline CDR1 SGHTA, CDR2 FQGTGA. V was cut by 1 base and J by 4 bases, with 5 bases left in between. DNA of the CDR3: TGTGCCAGCAGCTTAAATATAGGAAACACCATATATTTT. It encodes CASSLNIGNTIYF.

The chain uses TRBV5-1 and TRBJ2-3, with a possible D match to TRBD2 (6 bases). The CDR3 contains 15 residues. Trimming removed 5 bases at V and 0 bases at J, with 13 bases between. CDR1 SGHRS and CDR2 YFSETQ come from the germline V gene. CDR3 region: CASRKNGGSTDTQYF. CDR3 DNA sequence: TGCGCCAGCAGAAAAAACGGGGGTAGCACAGATACGCAGTATTTT.

This chain connects TRBV5-1 to TRBJ1-2; 7 nucleotides line up with TRBD1. The CDR3 sequence is 15 residues long. From germline, CDR1 is SGHRS and CDR2 YFSETQ. V lost 5 bases, J lost 1 base, and 8 bases stayed unmatched. The CDR3 is CASSPGQALNYGYTF. The CDR3 nucleotides read TGCGCCAGCAGTCCAGGACAGGCTCTTAACTATGGCTACACCTTC.

The CDR3 loop reads CASSPSEQGNYGYTF. The CDR3 region has the DNA TGTGCCAGCTCACCCTCCGAACAGGGTAACTATGGCTACACCTTC. V and J are TRBV18 and TRBJ1-2; D is possibly TRBD1 (6 bases). Germline V gene lookup returns CDR1 KGHSH and CDR2 LQKENI. Trimming stripped 3 bases from V and 1 base from J, with 12 bases between. This CDR3 has 15 amino acids.

This chain links TRBV4-2 with TRBJ1-2, with 7 bases aligning to TRBD1. V lost 3 bases and J lost 1; bases outside the gene matches: 8. Looked up from germline, CDR1 is LGHNA and CDR2 is YNFKEQ. This CDR3 is 16 amino acids long. The CDR3 DNA reads as TGTGCCAGCAGCCACCTGGGACAGACTCTTAACTATGGCTACACCTTC. Translating gives CASSHLGQTLNYGYTF.

The gene calls are TRBV7-9 and TRBJ1-2, with D perhaps TRBD1 (6 bases). The CDR3 contains 13 residues. The ends were cut back, 4 bases at V and 7 bases at J, with 13 bases in the middle. Germline CDR1 is SEHNR and CDR2 is FQNEAQ (reference sequence). This CDR3 reads CASSSAGARGYTF. The CDR3 DNA reads TGTGCCAGCAGCTCCGCAGGGGCGCGTGGCTACACCTTC.

The table lists this clone with a count of one. The chain carries TRBV10-3 and TRBJ2-2, with D possibly matching TRBD2 (5 bases). CDR3 size: 12 residues. Germline assignment: CDR1 ENHRY and CDR2 SYGVKD. Trimming removed 10 bases from V and 7 bases from J, with 13 bases in between. The CDR3 region is CATTASRGELFF. The CDR3 nucleotides read TGTGCCACAACGGCTAGCCGCGGGGAGCTGTTTTTT.

About this clone itself: At one boundary the junction diverges from the germline segment, which might be a read error. The chain is built from TRBV7-9 and TRBJ1-1; 10 positions match TRBD1. Looked up from germline, CDR1 is SEHNR and CDR2 is FQNEAQ (reference sequence). This CDR3 contains 15 residues. CDR3: CSSYQLTGGDTEAFF. CDR3 sequence (DNA): TGTTCCAGCTACCAATTGACAGGGGGCGACACTGAAGCTTTCTTT.

The chain combines TRBV4-1 with TRBJ2-2; D is uncertain. Germline V gene lookup returns CDR1 MGHRA and CDR2 YSYEKL. This CDR3 is 15 amino acids long. V lost 0 bases and J 7 bases, leaving 12 bases between the germline ends. CDR3 DNA: TGCGCCAGCAGCCAAGATAACGGGTATAACGGGGAGCTGTTTTTT. Translation: CASSQDNGYNGELFF.

V usage is TRBV18 and J usage is TRBJ1-3, with no clear D. Looked up from germline, CDR1 is KGHSH and CDR2 is LQKENI. V was pared by 1 base and J by 0 bases, with 4 bases between. There are 14 residues in the CDR3. The CDR3 sequence is CASSPQHSGNTIYF. In DNA, the CDR3 is TGTGCCAGCTCACCACAGCACTCTGGAAACACCATATATTTT. The full variable domain, rest sourced from reference TRBV18 and TRBJ1-3, is NAGVMQNPRHLVRRRGQEARLRCSPMKGHSHVYWYRQLPEEGLKFMVYLQKENIIDESGMPKERFSAEFPKEGPSILRIQQVVRGDSAAYFCASSPQHSGNTIYFGEGSWLTVV.

V is TRBV5-4 and J is TRBJ2-1; 8 nucleotides match TRBD2. The trim removed 4 bases at V and 14 bases at J, leaving 8 bases unmatched. CDR3 length equals 12 residues. The V gene's germline CDR1 is SGHNT and CDR2 YYREEE (reference sequence). The CDR3 reads CASSPEREREFF. DNA for the CDR3: TGTGCCAGCAGCCCCGAGCGGGAGAGAGAGTTCTTC.

The chain combines TRBV7-8 with TRBJ2-7; 11 nucleotides line up with TRBD1. The trim removed 4 bases at V and 5 bases at J, leaving 7 bases unmatched. Germline CDR1 reads SGHVS; CDR2 reads FQNEAQ. The CDR3 has 15 residues. CDR3 region: CASSSRDRGTHEQYF. Written as DNA, the CDR3 is TGTGCCAGCAGCTCCCGGGACAGGGGGACCCACGAGCAGTACTTC.

V and J are TRBV4-2 and TRBJ1-4, with D possibly matching TRBD1 (6 bases). The CDR3 totals 17 residues. Germline assignment: CDR1 LGHNA and CDR2 YNFKEQ. Trimming took off 4 bases at V and 5 bases at J, with 20 bases between the two ends. CDR3 loop: CASSRGGRGTTNEKLFF. CDR3 sequence (DNA): TGTGCCAGCAGCCGAGGGGGAAGGGGGACCACAAATGAAAAACTGTTTTTT.

The chain combines TRBV11-2 with TRBJ2-3; TRBD2 might be the D (5 bases). V lost 5 bases, J lost 0 bases, and 6 bases lay in between. Germline loops: CDR1 SGHAT, CDR2 FQNNGV. The CDR3 contains 13 residues. The DNA of the CDR3 is TGTGCCAGCAGCCGCGGGAGCACAGATACGCAGTATTTT. It encodes CASSRGSTDTQYF.

The chain combines TRBV11-2 with TRBJ2-3; 9 positions match TRBD2. Germline V lookup: CDR1 SGHAT, CDR2 FQNNGV. The junction had 9 bases not matched to a gene; V was cut back by 1 base and J by 4 bases. This CDR3 is 17 amino acids long. The CDR3 reads CASSLGFGGGAPDTQYF. CDR3 DNA sequence: TGTGCCAGCAGCTTAGGCTTTGGCGGGGGGGCCCCAGATACGCAGTATTTT.

V is TRBV5-1 and J is TRBJ2-7, with TRBD1 matching 9 bases. The CDR3 runs 15 residues. J was trimmed by 2 bases and V by 3 bases; bases with no gene match: 6. Germline loops: CDR1 SGHRS, CDR2 YFSETQ. The CDR3 sequence is CASSSTGDRAYEQYF. The CDR3 nucleotides read TGCGCCAGCAGCTCGACTGGGGACAGGGCCTACGAGCAGTACTTC.

The chain links TRBV9 to TRBJ1-2, with a tentative D call TRBD1 (6 bases). Looked up from germline, CDR1 is SGDLS and CDR2 is YYNGEE. The CDR3 contains 15 residues. Trimming shortened V by 3 bases and J by 6 bases, and 18 bases separated the two germline ends. The CDR3, as DNA: TGTGCCAGCAGCGCAGGTGAATTCAGGGGAGATGGCTACACCTTC. Protein product: CASSAGEFRGDGYTF.

This clone occurred a few times. This chain joins TRBV27 and TRBJ2-1, with 7 positions matching TRBD2. The V and J ends lost 6 bases and 1 base, in that order; junction bases with no gene match: 9. This CDR3 has 16 amino acids. Germline V gene sequence: CDR1 MNHEY, CDR2 SMNVEV (reference sequence). The CDR3 region has the DNA TGTGCCAGCAGCCCTACGACTAGCCCTTCCTACAATGAGCAGTTCTTC. Translation: CASSPTTSPSYNEQFF.

This rearrangement joins TRBV6-4 to TRBJ2-3; tentatively, D is TRBD1 (6 bases). The germline V gene has CDR1 MRHNA and CDR2 SNTAGT. The CDR3 consists of 13 residues. V shed 4 bases and J shed 1 base, with 6 bases lying between them. CDR3 nucleotides: TGTGCCAGCAGTGGACAGGGCACAGATACGCAGTATTTT. Encoded protein: CASSGQGTDTQYF.

The rearrangement joins TRBV7-2 to TRBJ1-1, with a possible D match to TRBD1 (5 bases). The CDR3 is 14 residues long. Germline V lookup: CDR1 SGHTA, CDR2 FQGNSA. Trimming removed 2 bases from V and 1 base from J, with 8 bases in between. The CDR3 DNA sequence: TGTGCCAGCAGCTTAAGGAGGGGGAACACTGAAGCTTTCTTT. It translates to CASSLRRGNTEAFF.

J is TRBJ1-1 and V is TRBV30, with no clear D. Germline V lookup: CDR1 GTSNPN, CDR2 SVGIG (reference sequence). V was clipped by 0 bases and J by 3 bases, with 11 bases between them. The CDR3 is 14 amino acids. The CDR3 nucleotides are TGTGCCTGGAGTGTAAGGTTCGGAGACACTGAAGCTTTCTTT. Translated: CAWSVRFGDTEAFF.

This clone was recorded only once. Written as DNA, the CDR3 is TGTGCCAGCAGTACGGACAGTGGCTACACCTTC. Translation: CASSTDSGYTF. This chain links TRBV6-6 with TRBJ1-2; weak D call: TRBD1 (6 bases). Trimming cost V 5 bases and J 7 bases, with 8 bases left between them. The CDR3 runs to 11 residues. Germline CDR1 reads MNHNY; CDR2 reads SVGAGI (reference sequence).

The CDR3 loop is CSVLGEGYTF. The CDR3 DNA reads as TGCAGCGTCCTAGGGGAAGGCTACACCTTC. V usage is TRBV29-1 and J usage is TRBJ1-2, with D possibly matching TRBD1 (5 bases). The CDR3 extends over 10 amino acids. CDR1 is SQVTM, CDR2 ANQGSEA, per germline. With 6 bases removed from V and 8 bases from J, the gap between germline ends came to 10 bases. The full variable domain, completed using reference TRBV29-1 and TRBJ1-2, is SAVISQKPSRDICQRGTSLTIQCQVDSQVTMMFWYRQQPGQSLTLIATANQGSEATYESGFVIDKFPISRPNLTFSTLTVSNMSPEDSSIYLCSVLGEGYTFGSGTRLTVV.

V and J are TRBV29-1 and TRBJ1-1; TRBD1 is a possible D gene (5 bases). V gave up 5 bases and J gave up 0 bases, with 10 bases separating them. The CDR3 sequence is 13 residues long. CDR1 and CDR2 from the germline V gene are SQVTM and ANQGSEA. CDR3 in amino acids: CSVTSRVNTEAFF. CDR3 bases: TGCAGCGTTACCAGCAGGGTGAACACTGAAGCTTTCTTT.

The CDR3 DNA reads as TGTGCCAGCAGCACCCAAGGGGTTGAAGCTTTCTTT. It translates to CASSTQGVEAFF. V gene TRBV14 combines with J gene TRBJ1-1; D is perhaps TRBD1 (5 bases). The germline V gene encodes CDR1 SGHDN and CDR2 FVKESK. The CDR3 sequence is 12 residues long. The ends were cut back, 5 bases at V and 7 bases at J, with 11 bases in the middle.